This T cell receptor beta chain was sequenced for a study of neurological immune-mediated disorders. The unsorted libraries were produced from 2 million PBMCs held at -80 C. CDR3 size: 12 residues. The J segment lost 6 bases and the V segment lost 10 bases, leaving 5 bases of the junction unmatched. Germline CDR1 reads SEHNR; CDR2 reads FQNEAQ (reference sequence). Study-wide findings and caveats: Multiple sclerosis, the disease with the least TCR clonal expansion, fell below healthy controls, whereas HTLV-1-associated myelopathy showed the most. The absence of any CDR3 amino acid sequence shared by expanded clones across subjects suggests that repertoires were private in all groups.

This clonotype was detected many times. Antigen unknown. 5'RACE generated cDNA with 10-nucleotide random UMIs. TCRdb reanalysed the 5' RACE reads using MiXCR and keeps one entry per CDR3 protein. The profile shows about 50,000 distinct CDR3 sequences, about a tenth of them singletons. The clonotype comes from a man between 65 and 85 years old with HTLV-1-associated myelopathy (HAM/TSP). The sample consisted of PBMCs. The rearrangement links TRBV7-9 to TRBJ2-3; 9 bases fit TRBD2. The DNA of the CDR3 is TGTGCCACCGAGGGGACTAGCGATACGCAGTATTTT. Protein sequence: CATEGTSDTQYF.